This T cell receptor beta chain derives from a study of T-cell reconstitution after alpha-beta-depleted transplantation in children. Whole-study results and caveats: Surviving recipient T cells and thymic progenitors accounted for the high day-60 TCRbeta diversity observed in some patients. Newly produced T cells mostly provided counts and TCRbeta diversity after one year, as hyperexpanded clones declined. Reports say that about two months after transplant, the alpha-beta T cells came out of several hundred graft clones that had expanded.

On this clonotype: Antigen unknown.

As it was prepared, the TCRbeta library received unique molecular identifiers. TCRdb passed the PCR reads through MiXCR, listing each CDR3 protein once. The sample shows some 80,000 distinct CDR3 sequences, about a sixth of them seen only once. The CDR3 length is 13 residues. The germline CDR1 and CDR2 sequences are SGHKS and YYEKEE (reference sequence). V lost 2 bases to trimming and J lost 9 bases, with 12 bases between them. The sample here was PBMCs, mostly from graft donor cells, taken 360 days after TCRalphabeta/CD19-depleted stem cell transplant. The receptor comes from a male patient aged 2 to 10 who had a stem cell transplant for acute lymphoblastic leukemia, so the T cells may come from the graft donor. The J gene is TRBJ2-1, the V gene TRBV5-5; D gene ambiguous. The CDR3 reads CASSLGIWGEQFF. CDR3 DNA sequence: TGTGCCAGCAGCTTAGGGATTTGGGGTGAGCAGTTCTTC.